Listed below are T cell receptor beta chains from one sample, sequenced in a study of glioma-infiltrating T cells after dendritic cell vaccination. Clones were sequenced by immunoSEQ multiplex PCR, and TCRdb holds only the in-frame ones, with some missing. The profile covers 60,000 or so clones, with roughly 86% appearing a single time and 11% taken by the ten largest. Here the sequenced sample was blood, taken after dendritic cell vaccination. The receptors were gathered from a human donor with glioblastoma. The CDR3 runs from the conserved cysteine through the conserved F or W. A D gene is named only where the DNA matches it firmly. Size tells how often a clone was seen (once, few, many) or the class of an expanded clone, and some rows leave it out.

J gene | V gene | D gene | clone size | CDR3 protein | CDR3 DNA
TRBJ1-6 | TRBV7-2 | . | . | CASSLVSVGGSSYNSPLHF | TGTGCCAGCAGCTTAGTCTCGGTCGGCGGGAGCTCCTATAATTCACCCCTCCACTTT
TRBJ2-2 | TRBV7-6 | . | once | CASSLGLANTGELFF | TGTGCCAGCAGCTTAGGTCTAGCCAACACCGGGGAGCTGTTTTTT
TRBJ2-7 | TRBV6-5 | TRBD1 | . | CASSMGTGYEQYF | TGTGCCAGCAGCATGGGGACAGGCTACGAGCAGTACTTC
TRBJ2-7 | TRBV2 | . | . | CAKQRGTYEQYF | TGCGCCAAGCAAAGGGGGACCTACGAGCAGTACTTC
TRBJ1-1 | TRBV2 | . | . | CASTVFEAFF | TGTGCCAGCACGGTGTTCGAAGCTTTCTTT
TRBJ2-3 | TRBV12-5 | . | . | CASGLVLSFGGRGNTDTQYF | TGTGCTAGTGGTTTGGTACTTTCTTTTGGTGGGCGGGGAAACACAGATACGCAGTATTTT
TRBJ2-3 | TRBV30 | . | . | CAWTKGLTGAGDTQYF | TGTGCCTGGACCAAGGGGTTGACAGGAGCTGGGGATACGCAGTATTTT
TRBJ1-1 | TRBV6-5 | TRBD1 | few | CASSSGGARTEAFF | TGTGCCAGCAGCTCAGGGGGCGCAAGAACTGAAGCTTTCTTT
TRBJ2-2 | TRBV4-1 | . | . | CASSQGGRANTGELFF | TGCGCCAGCAGCCAAGGAGGCAGGGCGAACACCGGGGAGCTGTTTTTT
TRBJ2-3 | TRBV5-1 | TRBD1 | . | CASRSGQASTDTQYF | TGCGCCAGCAGATCCGGACAGGCTAGCACAGATACGCAGTATTTT
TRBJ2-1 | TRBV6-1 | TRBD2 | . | CASTAAGGPSEQFF | TGTGCCAGCACCGCCGCGGGAGGGCCGAGTGAGCAGTTCTTC
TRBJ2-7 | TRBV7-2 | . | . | CASSLAVQGSSYEQYF | TGTGCCAGCAGCTTAGCGGTTCAGGGATCCTCCTACGAGCAGTACTTC
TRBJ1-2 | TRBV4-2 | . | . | CASSQDVGGGYTF | TGTGCCAGCAGCCAAGATGTTGGGGGGGGCTACACCTTC
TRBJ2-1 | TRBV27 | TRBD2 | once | CASSFLVAGVRSYNEQFF | TGTGCCAGCAGTTTCCTGGTAGCGGGGGTGCGCTCCTACAATGAGCAGTTCTTC
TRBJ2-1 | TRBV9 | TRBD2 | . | CASSVMAGGTIYNEQFF | TGTGCCAGCAGCGTGATGGCGGGGGGGACAATTTACAATGAGCAGTTCTTC
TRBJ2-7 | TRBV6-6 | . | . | CASRGQGAYEQYF | TGTGCCAGCCGAGGCCAGGGTGCCTACGAGCAGTACTTC
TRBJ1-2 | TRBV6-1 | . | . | CASSEPVKGYTF | TGTGCCAGCAGTGAACCGGTCAAAGGCTACACCTTC
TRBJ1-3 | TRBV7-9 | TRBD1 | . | CASSLDRAEFGNTIYF | TGTGCCAGCAGCTTGGACAGGGCCGAGTTTGGAAACACCATATATTTT
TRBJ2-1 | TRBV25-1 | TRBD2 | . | CASRLAGEQFF | TGTGCCAGCAGATTAGCGGGGGAGCAGTTCTTC
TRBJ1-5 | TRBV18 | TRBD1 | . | CASSATGRNNQPQHF | TGTGCCAGCTCAGCGACAGGGAGGAACAATCAGCCCCAGCATTTT
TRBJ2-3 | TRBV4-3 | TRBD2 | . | CASSQYGLAGSTDTQYF | TGCGCCAGCAGCCAATATGGACTAGCGGGGTCCACAGATACGCAGTATTTT
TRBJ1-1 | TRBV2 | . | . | CASSNRASEAFF | TGTGCCAGCAGTAACAGGGCATCTGAAGCTTTCTTT
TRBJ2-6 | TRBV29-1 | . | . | CSFEGGANVLTF | TGCAGCTTCGAGGGTGGGGCCAACGTCCTGACTTTC
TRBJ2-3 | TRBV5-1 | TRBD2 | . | CASRRLAESTDTQYF | TGCGCCAGCAGGCGTCTAGCGGAGAGCACAGATACGCAGTATTTT
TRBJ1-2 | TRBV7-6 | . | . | CASSLAVGVNYGYTF | TGTGCCAGCAGCTTAGCTGTAGGGGTTAACTATGGCTACACCTTC
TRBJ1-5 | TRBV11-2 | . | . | CASSLEGGRGQPQHF | TGTGCCAGCAGCTTAGAGGGCGGGAGGGGACAGCCCCAGCATTTT
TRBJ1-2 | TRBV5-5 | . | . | CASSVPSGYGYTF | TGTGCCAGCAGCGTACCATCGGGATATGGCTACACCTTC
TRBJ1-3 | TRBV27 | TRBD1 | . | CASSSTGSGNTIYF | TGTGCCAGCAGTTCGACAGGGTCAGGAAACACCATATATTTT
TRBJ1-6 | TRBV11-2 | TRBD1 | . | CASSLKLTGAINSPLHF | TGTGCCAGCAGCTTGAAATTGACAGGGGCGATTAATTCACCCCTCCACTTT
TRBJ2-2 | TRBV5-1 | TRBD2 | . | CASSLAGTNTGELFF | TGCGCCAGCAGCTTAGCGGGAACGAACACCGGGGAGCTGTTTTTT
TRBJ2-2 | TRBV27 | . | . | CASSPWGTRSNTGELFF | TGTGCCAGCAGTCCATGGGGCACCCGGTCGAACACCGGGGAGCTGTTTTTT
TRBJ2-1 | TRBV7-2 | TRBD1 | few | CASSLVGGHGQGWDNEQFF | TGTGCCAGCAGCTTAGTAGGCGGACACGGACAGGGGTGGGACAATGAGCAGTTCTTC
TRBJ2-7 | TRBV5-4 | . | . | CASSSSGLSYEQYF | TGTGCCAGCAGCTCCAGCGGACTCTCCTACGAGCAGTACTTC
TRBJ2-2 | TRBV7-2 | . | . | CASSKGLQPTGELFF | TGTGCCAGCAGCAAGGGGTTACAACCCACCGGGGAGCTGTTTTTT
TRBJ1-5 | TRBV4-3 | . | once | CASSQDLQAAGQPQHF | TGCGCCAGCAGCCAAGATCTACAGGCCGCGGGGCAGCCCCAGCATTTT
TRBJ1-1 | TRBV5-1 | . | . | CASSLDTGRNTEAFF | TGCGCCAGCAGCTTGGATACAGGGAGGAACACTGAAGCTTTCTTT
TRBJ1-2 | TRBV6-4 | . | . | CASSETGRDGYTF | TGTGCCAGCAGTGAGACAGGACGTGATGGCTACACCTTC
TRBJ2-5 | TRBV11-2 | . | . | CASSLGGIRETQYF | TGTGCCAGCAGCTTAGGCGGGATTCGGGAGACCCAGTACTTC
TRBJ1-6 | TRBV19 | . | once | CASQGGVMGGIYNSPLHF | TGTGCCAGTCAAGGAGGAGTAATGGGAGGCATCTATAATTCCCCCCTCCACTTT
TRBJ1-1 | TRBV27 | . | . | CASSFSGTHSEAFF | TGTGCCAGCAGTTTTAGCGGGACACATAGTGAAGCTTTCTTT
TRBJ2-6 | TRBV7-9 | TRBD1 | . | CASSGQGRSGANVLTF | TGTGCCAGCAGCGGACAGGGCCGCTCTGGGGCCAACGTCCTGACTTTC
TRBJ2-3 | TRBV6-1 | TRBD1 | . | CASSIDRGSTDTQYF | TGTGCCAGCAGCATAGACAGGGGGAGCACAGATACGCAGTATTTT
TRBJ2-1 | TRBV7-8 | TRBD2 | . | CASSPGTSGSRTYNEQFF | TGTGCCAGCAGCCCCGGGACTAGCGGGAGCCGAACCTACAATGAGCAGTTCTTC
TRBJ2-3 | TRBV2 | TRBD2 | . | CASRVREGLTDTQYF | TGTGCCAGCAGGGTCAGGGAGGGTTTGACAGATACGCAGTATTTT
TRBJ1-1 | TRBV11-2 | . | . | CASSYRGGAEAFF | TGTGCCAGCAGCTACCGGGGGGGAGCTGAAGCTTTCTTT
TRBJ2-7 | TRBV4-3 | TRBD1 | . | CASSQDRTGAYEQYF | TGCGCCAGCAGCCAAGATAGGACAGGGGCCTACGAGCAGTACTTC
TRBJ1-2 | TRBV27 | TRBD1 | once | CASSPTGGFSLANYGYTF | TGTGCCAGCAGCCCGACAGGGGGTTTTTCACTAGCTAACTATGGCTACACCTTC
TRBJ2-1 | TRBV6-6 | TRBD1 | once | CASSQWGQGYNEQFF | TGTGCCAGCAGCCAATGGGGACAGGGGTACAATGAGCAGTTCTTC
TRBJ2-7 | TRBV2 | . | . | CASTGTSPYEQYF | TGTGCCAGCACCGGGACTTCCCCCTACGAGCAGTACTTC
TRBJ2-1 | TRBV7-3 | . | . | CASSPERASYNEQFF | TGTGCCAGCAGCCCGGAGCGGGCCTCCTACAATGAGCAGTTCTTC
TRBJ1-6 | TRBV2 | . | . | CASGGGRPSPLHF | TGTGCCAGTGGGGGGGGCAGGCCCTCACCCCTCCACTTT
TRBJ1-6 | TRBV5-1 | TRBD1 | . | CASSLEGAVPTDRAIGSPLHF | TGCGCCAGCAGCTTGGAAGGGGCGGTTCCGACCGACAGGGCTATTGGTTCACCCCTCCACTTT
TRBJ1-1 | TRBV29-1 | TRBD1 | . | CSGQGVENTEAFF | TGCAGCGGACAGGGAGTTGAGAACACTGAAGCTTTCTTT
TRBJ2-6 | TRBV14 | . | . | CASSPSSSGANVLTF | TGTGCCAGCAGCCCTAGTAGCTCTGGGGCCAACGTCCTGACTTTC
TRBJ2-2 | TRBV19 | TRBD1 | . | CASSTGTGGVDTGELFF | TGTGCCAGTAGCACCGGGACAGGGGGCGTCGACACCGGGGAGCTGTTTTTT